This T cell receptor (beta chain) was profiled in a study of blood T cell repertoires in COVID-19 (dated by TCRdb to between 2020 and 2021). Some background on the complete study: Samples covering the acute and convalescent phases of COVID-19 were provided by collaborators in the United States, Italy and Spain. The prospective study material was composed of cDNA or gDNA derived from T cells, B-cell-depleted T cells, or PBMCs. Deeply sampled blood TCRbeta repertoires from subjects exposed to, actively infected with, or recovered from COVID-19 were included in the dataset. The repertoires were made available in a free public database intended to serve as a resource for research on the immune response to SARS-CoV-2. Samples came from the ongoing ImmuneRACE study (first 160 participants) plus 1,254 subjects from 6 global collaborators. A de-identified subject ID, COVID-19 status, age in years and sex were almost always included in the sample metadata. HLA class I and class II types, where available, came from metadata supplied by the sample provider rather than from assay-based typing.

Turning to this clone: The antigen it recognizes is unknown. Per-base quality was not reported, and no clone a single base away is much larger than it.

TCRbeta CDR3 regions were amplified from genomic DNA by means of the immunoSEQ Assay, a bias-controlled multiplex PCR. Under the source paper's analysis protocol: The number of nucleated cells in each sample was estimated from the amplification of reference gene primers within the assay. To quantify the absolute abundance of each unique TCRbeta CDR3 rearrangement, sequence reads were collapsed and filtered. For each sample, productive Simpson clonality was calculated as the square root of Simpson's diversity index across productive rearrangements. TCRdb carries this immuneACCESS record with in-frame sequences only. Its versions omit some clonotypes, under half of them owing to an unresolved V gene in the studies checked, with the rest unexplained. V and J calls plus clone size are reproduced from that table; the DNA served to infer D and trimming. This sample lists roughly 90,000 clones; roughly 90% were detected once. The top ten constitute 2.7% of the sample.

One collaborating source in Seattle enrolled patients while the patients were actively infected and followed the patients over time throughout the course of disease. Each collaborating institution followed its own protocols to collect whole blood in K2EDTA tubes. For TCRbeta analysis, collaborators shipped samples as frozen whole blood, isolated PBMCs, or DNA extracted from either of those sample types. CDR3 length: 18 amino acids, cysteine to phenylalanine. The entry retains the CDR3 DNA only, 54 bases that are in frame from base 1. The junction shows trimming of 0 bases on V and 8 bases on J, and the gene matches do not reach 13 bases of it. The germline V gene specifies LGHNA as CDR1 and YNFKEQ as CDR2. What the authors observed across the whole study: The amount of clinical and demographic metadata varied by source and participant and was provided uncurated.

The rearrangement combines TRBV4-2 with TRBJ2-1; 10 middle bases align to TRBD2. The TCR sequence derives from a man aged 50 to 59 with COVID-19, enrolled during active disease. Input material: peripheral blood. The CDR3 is CASSQDKVAGGNKDEQFF. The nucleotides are TGTGCCAGCAGCCAAGATAAAGTAGCGGGGGGAAATAAGGATGAGCAGTTCTTC.